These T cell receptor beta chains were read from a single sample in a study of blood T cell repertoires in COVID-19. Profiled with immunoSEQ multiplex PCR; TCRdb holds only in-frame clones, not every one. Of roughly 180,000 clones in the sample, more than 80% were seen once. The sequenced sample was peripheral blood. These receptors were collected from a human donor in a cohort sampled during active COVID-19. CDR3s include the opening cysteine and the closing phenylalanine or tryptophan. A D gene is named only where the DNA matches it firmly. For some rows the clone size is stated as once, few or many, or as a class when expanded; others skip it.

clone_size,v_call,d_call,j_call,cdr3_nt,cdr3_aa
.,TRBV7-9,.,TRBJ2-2,TGTGCCAGCAGCGGCGAGTCAGGTTCGAACACCGGGGAGCTGTTTTTT,CASSGESGSNTGELFF
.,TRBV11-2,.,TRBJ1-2,TGTGCCAGCAGCTTAAAGGGGCTCTATGGCTACACCTTC,CASSLKGLYGYTF
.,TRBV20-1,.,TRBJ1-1,TGCAGTGCTAGTTCCGCAGGGCTTGAAGCTTTCTTT,CSASSAGLEAFF
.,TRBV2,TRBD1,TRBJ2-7,TGTGCCAGCATTCGAGGGCAGGGGGAGAACGAGCAGTACTTC,CASIRGQGENEQYF
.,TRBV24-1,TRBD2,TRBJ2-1,TGTGCCACCAGTGATTCACGGCAGCGGGGGAGAAACAATGAGCAGTTCTTC,CATSDSRQRGRNNEQFF
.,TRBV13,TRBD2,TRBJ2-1,TGTGCCAGCAGCTTAGACCGGGGGGGTTACAATGAGCAGTTCTTC,CASSLDRGGYNEQFF
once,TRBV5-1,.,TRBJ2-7,TGCGCCAGCAGCTTGGTACCAGGGTACAACGAGCAGTACTTC,CASSLVPGYNEQYF
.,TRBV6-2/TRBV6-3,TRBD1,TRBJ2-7,TGTGCCAGCAGTTACGGCGGACAGGGTTCCTACGAGCAGTACTTC,CASSYGGQGSYEQYF
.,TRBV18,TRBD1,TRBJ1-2,TGTGCCAGCTCAGACAGGGGAACTAACTATGGCTACACCTTC,CASSDRGTNYGYTF
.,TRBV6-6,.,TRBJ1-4,TGTGCCAGCAGTACGGGCAGGGCGACTAATGAAAAACTGTTTTTT,CASSTGRATNEKLFF
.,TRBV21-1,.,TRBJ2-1,TGTGCCAGCAGGGGGACTAGCGGGGGCCGGTCCTACAATGAGCAGTTCTTC,CASRGTSGGRSYNEQFF
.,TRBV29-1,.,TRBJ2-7,TGCAGCGTCAGAGGGCCCTCCTACGAGCAGTACTTC,CSVRGPSYEQYF
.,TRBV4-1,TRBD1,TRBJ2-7,TGCGCCAGCAGCCTGGGGACAGCGCCTACCTACGAGCAGTACTTC,CASSLGTAPTYEQYF
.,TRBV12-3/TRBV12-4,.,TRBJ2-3,TGTGCCAGCAGTTTTGGGCAGCTGGATACGCAGTATTTT,CASSFGQLDTQYF
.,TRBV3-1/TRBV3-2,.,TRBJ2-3,TGTGCCAGCAGCCAAGCTGGAGGGGTGGGAGATACGCAGTATTTT,CASSQAGGVGDTQYF
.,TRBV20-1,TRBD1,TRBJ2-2,TGCAGTGCTAGTCAAACAGGGGGGACCGGGGAGCTGTTTTTT,CSASQTGGTGELFF
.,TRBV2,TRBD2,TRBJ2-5,TGTGCCAGCATGGAAGAGCGGGGTGGTCAAGAGACCCAGTACTTC,CASMEERGGQETQYF
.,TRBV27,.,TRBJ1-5,TGTGCCAGCAGTTTAATGCCAGGGCCCCCCCAGCATTTT,CASSLMPGPPQHF
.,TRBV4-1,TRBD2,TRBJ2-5,TGCGCCAGCAGCTTCAGACTAGCACCGGAGACCCAGTACTTC,CASSFRLAPETQYF
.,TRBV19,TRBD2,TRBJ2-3,TGTGCCAGTCGCCCCGCGGGGGGGTCAGATACGCAGTATTTT,CASRPAGGSDTQYF
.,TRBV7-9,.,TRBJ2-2,TGTGCCAGCAGCCCTTTTGGGGAGCTGTTTTTT,CASSPFGELFF
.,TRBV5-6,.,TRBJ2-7,TGTGCCAGCAGCCTCGGGGTGGCCGACGAGCAGTACTTC,CASSLGVADEQYF
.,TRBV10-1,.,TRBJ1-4,TGCGCCAGCAGTGAGTTTTACAGGGCGGGTAATGAAAAACTGTTTTTT,CASSEFYRAGNEKLFF
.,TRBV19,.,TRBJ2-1,TGTGCCAGTAGTATAGAACACAGGGCATTCTCCTACAATGAGCAGTTCTTC,CASSIEHRAFSYNEQFF
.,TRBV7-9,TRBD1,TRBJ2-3,TGTGCCAGCAGCCTGGACCGGGACAGGTCCTCTAATACGCAGTATTTT,CASSLDRDRSSNTQYF
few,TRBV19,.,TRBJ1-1,TGTGCCAGTAGTATTGGGAGGGGCCCAACCCCAGCTTTCTTT,CASSIGRGPTPAFF
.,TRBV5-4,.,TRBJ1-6,TGTGCCAGCAGACCAGGGTCGGGCAATTCACCCCTCCACTTT,CASRPGSGNSPLHF